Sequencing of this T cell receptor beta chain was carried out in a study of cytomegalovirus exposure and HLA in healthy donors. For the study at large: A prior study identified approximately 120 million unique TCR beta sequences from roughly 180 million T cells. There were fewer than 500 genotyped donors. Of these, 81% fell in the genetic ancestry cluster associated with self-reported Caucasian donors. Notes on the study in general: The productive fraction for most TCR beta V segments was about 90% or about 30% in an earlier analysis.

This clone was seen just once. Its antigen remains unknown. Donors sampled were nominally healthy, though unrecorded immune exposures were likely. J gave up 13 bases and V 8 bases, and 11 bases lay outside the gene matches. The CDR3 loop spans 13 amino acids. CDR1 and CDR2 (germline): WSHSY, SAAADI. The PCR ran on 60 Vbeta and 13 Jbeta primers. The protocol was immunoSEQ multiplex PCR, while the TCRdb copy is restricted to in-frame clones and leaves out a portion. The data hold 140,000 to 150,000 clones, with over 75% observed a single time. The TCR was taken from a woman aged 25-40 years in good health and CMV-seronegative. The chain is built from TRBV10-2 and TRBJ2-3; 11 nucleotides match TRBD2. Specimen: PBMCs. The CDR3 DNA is TGCGCCAGCCTTAGGGGAACTAGCGGGGGAAAGTATTTT. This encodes CASLRGTSGGKYF.